Presented here are 8 T cell receptor beta chains from one specimen sequenced in a study of CD8 T cells in ankylosing spondylitis. TCRdb re-analysed the 5' RACE reads in MiXCR, keeping a single row per CDR3 protein. The table includes a few hundred thousand distinct CDR3 sequences, 20% to 25% detected once. The sequencing sample was made of blood, either unsorted or a sorted T cell fraction (not recorded which). These receptors were collected from a male donor with ankylosing spondylitis or in good health (not recorded which).

CDR3 loop: CATSRGVNYEQYF. The DNA of the CDR3 is TGTGCCACCAGCAGAGGGGTGAACTACGAGCAGTACTTC. This chain joins TRBV15 and TRBJ2-7; D call uncertain. The CDR3 contains 13 residues. Per the germline V gene, CDR1 is LNHNV and CDR2 is YYDKDF (reference sequence). With 1 base removed from V and 3 bases from J, the gap between germline ends came to 7 bases.

The rearrangement links TRBV12-3 or TRBV12-4 to TRBJ1-4, with TRBD1 matching over 7 bases. Trimming took 4 bases from V and 10 from J; bases not matched to a gene: 15. The CDR3 contains 16 residues. The CDR3 DNA sequence: TGTGCCAGCAGTTACCGGGACAGCTCCCACCTAGGAAAACTGTTTTTT. Protein product: CASSYRDSSHLGKLFF.

The chain has TRBV10-1 and TRBJ2-1; possibly TRBD1 for D (6 bases). The CDR3 loop spans 17 amino acids. Germline V gives CDR1 WNHNN, CDR2 SYGVQD (reference sequence). The V end lost 7 bases, the J end lost 0 bases, and 19 bases lay between the germline ends. The chain's CDR3 is CASTLGQFRSSYNEQFF. CDR3 nucleotide sequence: TGCGCCAGCACGCTAGGACAGTTCCGTAGCTCCTACAATGAGCAGTTCTTC.

The rearrangement joins TRBV27 to TRBJ2-7, with D tentatively TRBD1 (6 bases). Trimming removed 8 bases from V and 3 bases from J, with 20 bases in between. Germline loops: CDR1 MNHEY, CDR2 SMNVEV (reference sequence). The CDR3 totals 15 residues. CDR3 loop: CASGPNGQGFYEQYF. The CDR3 DNA reads as TGTGCCAGCGGACCCAACGGGCAGGGGTTCTACGAGCAGTACTTC.

This clonotype has only a few counts. The rearrangement joins TRBV4-2 to TRBJ1-2; D remains unclear. This CDR3 has 16 residues. CDR1 LGHNA and CDR2 YNFKEQ come from the germline V gene. V lost 0 bases and J 2 bases, leaving 13 bases between the germline ends. The CDR3 loop is CASSQESLGSNYGYTF. CDR3 sequence (DNA): TGTGCCAGCAGCCAAGAATCCCTGGGCTCCAACTATGGCTACACCTTC.

This rearrangement joins TRBV10-3 to TRBJ2-2, with a possible D match to TRBD1 (5 bases). The CDR3 extends over 16 amino acids. CDR1 is ENHRY and CDR2 is SYGVKD in the germline V gene. The V end was cut by 8 bases, the J end by 0 bases, with 16 bases between. Here the CDR3 DNA reads TGTGCCATCCGTCCTTGGGGCCCCGCGAACACCGGGGAGCTGTTTTTT. Translated, it gives CAIRPWGPANTGELFF.

The rearrangement links TRBV27 to TRBJ2-4; tentatively, D is TRBD1 (7 bases). This CDR3 has 14 residues. V lost 5 bases and J lost 8, with 16 bases in between. The germline V gene has CDR1 MNHEY and CDR2 SMNVEV (reference sequence). CDR3 sequence reads: CASSPGGPLDIQYF. The CDR3 nucleotides are TGTGCCAGCAGTCCAGGGGGGCCCTTGGACATTCAGTACTTC.

The rearrangement links TRBV6-1 to TRBJ1-5; D remains ambiguous. The CDR3 length is 14 residues. The germline CDR1 and CDR2 sequences are MNHNS and SASEGT. V dropped 6 bases and J dropped 0 bases, with 9 bases sitting between them. CDR3 loop: CASSPLVSNQPQHF. The CDR3, as DNA: TGTGCCAGCAGCCCTCTAGTTAGCAATCAGCCCCAGCATTTT.